Reported below is one TCR beta chain. Its antigen is still unknown. This entry comes from a study of T cell repertoires in cytomegalovirus infection. Overall study: Public TCR beta signature analysis indicated the presence of both CMV infection and matching HLA type.

V was pared by 6 bases and J by 6 bases, with 14 bases between. The CDR3 is 14 amino acids. Study-level points and caveats: Of the TCR beta families, the public ones yielded a cumulative frequency that identified carriers of CMV plus the relevant HLA.

TCRdb re-called the reads through MiXCR, storing one row per CDR3 protein. The table records approximately 700,000 distinct CDR3 sequences, less than 40% of them present only once. The chain combines TRBV12-3 or TRBV12-4 with TRBJ2-2; a possible D gene is TRBD1 (5 bases). The sample was PBMCs. The receptor comes from a human donor in good health (CMV status not recorded). Some clones in this sample may be carry-over from other donors' samples. The CDR3 DNA reads as TGTGCCAGCAGGCCTGGACATGTACCCGGGGAGCTGTTTTTT. This sequence encodes CASRPGHVPGELFF.